A single sample is the source of the 21 T cell receptor beta chains below, sequenced in a study of sequential checkpoint blockade in melanoma. Sample treatment: randomized to nivolumab then ipilimumab (arm A) or the reverse (arm B). Libraries were prepared by immunoSEQ multiplex PCR; TCRdb keeps only in-frame clonotypes and omits some of them. The data hold about 5,100 clones, with 20% observed a single time. Sequenced here: tumor tissue (inferred from file names), sampled from a patient given nivolumab and ipilimumab in sequence. Receptors originate from a human donor with melanoma.

This clone has a handful of counts. This sequence joins TRBV23-1 and TRBJ2-1, with a possible D match to TRBD2 (6 bases). TRBV23-1 is annotated as an ORF whose role is uncertain. The CDR3 totals 15 residues. Trimming stripped 6 bases from V and 3 bases from J, with 15 bases between. CDR3 nucleotide sequence: TGCGCCAGCAGCTTTCGGGGGAGAATCTACAATGAGCAGTTCTTC. Amino acids: CASSFRGRIYNEQFF.

This clone was observed a few times. This chain joins TRBV11-3 and TRBJ2-4, with D maybe TRBD1 (5 bases). CDR1 is SGHNT, CDR2 YENEEA, per germline. V was trimmed by 6 bases and J by 5 bases, leaving 14 bases between them. This CDR3 spans 14 amino acids. Here the CDR3 DNA reads TGTGCCAGCAGGGCACCCGTGACAGAAAACATTCAGTACTTC. Translating gives CASRAPVTENIQYF.

This clone has just a few counts. The chain employs TRBV7-4 and TRBJ2-7, with D possibly being TRBD2 (6 bases). CDR3 size: 13 residues. V shed 2 bases and J shed 4 bases, with 9 bases lying between them. The germline V gene has CDR1 SGHVT and CDR2 SQSDAQ. In nucleotides, the CDR3 is TGTGCCAGCAGCTTATGGGGGAGGTACGAGCAGTACTTC. Its protein is CASSLWGRYEQYF.

This clone has more than one count but fewer than ten. The rearrangement joins TRBV6-8 to TRBJ1-1, with 9 bases matching TRBD1. CDR1 and CDR2 from the germline V gene are MNHGY and SAAAGT. The CDR3 loop spans 12 amino acids. The V gene end was trimmed by 5 bases and the J gene end by 8 bases; junction bases not matched to a gene: 3. CDR3 region: CASSGQGREAFF. The CDR3 DNA reads as TGTGCCAGCAGTGGACAGGGGCGGGAAGCTTTCTTT.

The chain joins TRBV18 to TRBJ1-1; perhaps TRBD1 as D (5 bases). Trimming pared 2 bases from V and 5 bases from J, leaving 9 bases between. CDR1 KGHSH and CDR2 LQKENI come from the germline V gene. The CDR3 consists of 13 residues. DNA of the CDR3: TGTGCCAGCTCACCATCTGGGACTACTGAAGCTTTCTTT. The encoded protein is CASSPSGTTEAFF.

This clone is classed as large (0.1 to 1%). V is TRBV19 and J is TRBJ1-1, with D maybe TRBD1 (5 bases). V dropped 5 bases and J dropped 0 bases, with 16 bases sitting between them. CDR1 is LNHDA and CDR2 is SQIVND in the germline V gene (reference sequence). CDR3 length equals 16 residues. The CDR3 DNA reads as TGTGCCAGTAGTGGGCAGGGTCTGGTTCTGAACACTGAAGCTTTCTTT. As protein: CASSGQGLVLNTEAFF.

Judged by abundance, this clone is large. CDR3 nucleotide sequence: TGTGCCAGCAGCTTATCTCCGGGACAGACCACAGATACGCAGTATTTT. This encodes CASSLSPGQTTDTQYF. V usage is TRBV11-3 and J usage is TRBJ2-3; the match to TRBD1 covers 7 bases. Trimming took 2 bases from V and 2 from J; bases not matched to a gene: 7. CDR1 and CDR2 (germline): SGHNT, YENEEA. The CDR3 is 16 residues long.

This clone showed up just a few times. This rearrangement joins TRBV9 to TRBJ2-1; 15 bases agree with TRBD2. The germline V gene has CDR1 SGDLS and CDR2 YYNGEE. This CDR3 is 18 amino acids long. V dropped 0 bases and J dropped 6; count of bases not matched to a gene: 7. The CDR3 DNA is TGTGCCAGCAGCGTAGGAGGACTAGCGGGGGGGCTAGTCAATGAGCAGTTCTTC. Protein product: CASSVGGLAGGLVNEQFF.

There are a few counts of this clone. The chain has TRBV18 and TRBJ1-1, with 10 bases that match TRBD1. J lost 4 bases, V lost 3 bases, and 11 bases had no gene match. The CDR3 is 17 residues long. Per the germline V gene, CDR1 is KGHSH and CDR2 is LQKENI. CDR3 nucleotides: TGTGCCAGCTCACCGAGTCCCGGGACAGGGGTGATCACTGAAGCTTTCTTT. Residues: CASSPSPGTGVITEAFF.

The J gene is TRBJ1-2, the V gene TRBV29-1; 12 nucleotides line up with TRBD1. J was trimmed by 8 bases and V by 6 bases; bases with no gene match: 7. The CDR3 is 13 residues long. From germline, CDR1 is SQVTM and CDR2 ANQGSEA. CDR3 residues: CSVRDRGRFGYTF. DNA of the CDR3: TGCAGCGTAAGGGACAGGGGGCGCTTCGGCTACACCTTC. The full variable domain, its missing parts supplied by reference TRBV29-1 and TRBJ1-2, is SAVISQKPSRDICQRGTSLTIQCQVDSQVTMMFWYRQQPGQSLTLIATANQGSEATYESGFVIDKFPISRPNLTFSTLTVSNMSPEDSSIYLCSVRDRGRFGYTFGSGTRLTVV.

V gene TRBV11-3 combines with J gene TRBJ2-3; D gene uncertain. The CDR3 is made up of 15 amino acids. Trimming shortened V by 6 bases and J by 5 bases, and 18 bases separated the two germline ends. Germline loops: CDR1 SGHNT, CDR2 YENEEA. CDR3 sequence: CASSQDQFDQDTQYF. CDR3 in DNA: TGTGCCAGCAGTCAGGACCAGTTTGACCAAGATACGCAGTATTTT.

This clone occurred many times. CDR3 amino acids: CASSDFDRANQPQHF. Here the CDR3 DNA reads TGTGCCAGCAGTGATTTTGACAGGGCCAATCAGCCCCAGCATTTT. The V gene is TRBV6-8, the J gene TRBJ1-5; 7 bases match TRBD1. V trimming: 5 bases; J trimming: 3 bases; junction bases outside the gene matches: 7. Germline V gene sequence: CDR1 MNHGY, CDR2 SAAAGT. This CDR3 is built from 15 residues.

This chain links TRBV28 with TRBJ2-7, with a tentative D call TRBD2 (6 bases). V lost 5 bases and J 7 bases, leaving 15 bases between the germline ends. The V gene's germline CDR1 is MDHEN and CDR2 SYDVKM. The CDR3 loop spans 13 amino acids. DNA of the CDR3: TGTGCCAGCAGTCTGACATCCCGGGGGGAGCAGTACTTC. It translates to CASSLTSRGEQYF.

The chain joins TRBV28 to TRBJ1-1, with 8 positions matching TRBD1. Unmatched junction bases numbered 7, after V lost 5 bases and J lost 2 bases. CDR3 length equals 15 residues. CDR1 and CDR2 from the germline V gene are MDHEN and SYDVKM. The CDR3 spells CASSPWDRQNTEAFF. As DNA, the CDR3 is TGTGCCAGCAGTCCATGGGACAGGCAAAACACTGAAGCTTTCTTT.

This clone has a handful of counts. This rearrangement joins TRBV5-1 to TRBJ2-1; D gene uncertain. CDR3 length: 14 amino acids. The germline CDR1 and CDR2 sequences are SGHRS and YFSETQ. V was shortened by 4 bases and J by 0 bases, with 8 bases between the two germline ends. CDR3 amino acids: CASSRVSSYNEQFF. The CDR3 nucleotides are TGCGCCAGCAGCCGGGTAAGCTCCTACAATGAGCAGTTCTTC. The full variable domain, its missing parts supplied by reference TRBV5-1 and TRBJ2-1, is KAGVTQTPRYLIKTRGQQVTLSCSPISGHRSVSWYQQTPGQGLQFLFEYFSETQRNKGNFPGRFSGRQFSNSRSEMNVSTLELGDSALYLCASSRVSSYNEQFFGPGTRLTVL.

In its sample, this clone is medium-sized. The genes are TRBV6-8 and TRBJ2-1, with D possibly being TRBD2 (5 bases). Trimming left V 0 bases short and J 9 bases short, with 15 bases between. There are 15 residues in the CDR3. The germline V gene has CDR1 MNHGY and CDR2 SAAAGT. CDR3 sequence (DNA): TGTGCCAGCAGTTACTCGAGGACTCCCGGCGGTGAGCAGTTCTTC. Encoded protein: CASSYSRTPGGEQFF.

There are a few counts of this clone. The chain employs TRBV18 and TRBJ1-3; maybe TRBD1 (6 bases). Trimming removed 3 bases at V and 0 bases at J, with 12 bases between. Germline V CDR1 and CDR2: KGHSH, LQKENI. The CDR3 has 16 amino acids. CDR3 sequence reads: CASSPWRDTSGNTIYF. CDR3 sequence (DNA): TGTGCCAGCTCACCGTGGCGGGACACCTCTGGAAACACCATATATTTT.

This clone was picked up a small number of times. The V gene is TRBV6-8, the J gene TRBJ2-7, with TRBD1 matching over 9 bases. The CDR3 contains 16 residues. V was pared by 6 bases and J by 4 bases, with 13 bases of the junction left unmatched. Germline CDR1 MNHGY, CDR2 SAAAGT. The CDR3 DNA is TGTGCCAGCAGGCGGTATCCACAGGGGGCGACGTACGAGCAGTACTTC. It translates to CASRRYPQGATYEQYF.

This chain connects TRBV19 to TRBJ2-3; the D is unclear. Per the germline V gene, CDR1 is LNHDA and CDR2 is SQIVND (reference sequence). Trimming took off 5 bases at V and 3 bases at J, with 15 bases between the two ends. The CDR3 totals 15 residues. CDR3 DNA: TGTGCCAGTAGTCCCTCCTATAGTGGTACAGATACGCAGTATTTT. This encodes CASSPSYSGTDTQYF.

This clone came up a few times. The chain is built from TRBV6-8 and TRBJ1-1; maybe TRBD1 (5 bases). Between the trimmed V and J ends, which lost 5 bases and 5 bases, there was a span of 15 bases. Per germline, CDR1 MNHGY and CDR2 SAAAGT. The CDR3 is made up of 14 amino acids. The chain's CDR3 is CASSLLGEETEAFF. Written as DNA, the CDR3 is TGTGCCAGCAGTCTTCTAGGGGAGGAGACTGAAGCTTTCTTT.

The chain links TRBV21-1 to TRBJ2-3. TRBV21-1 is a pseudogene. CDR3 length: 14 amino acids. The CDR3 here is CASRGPGHTDTQYF. Written as DNA, the CDR3 is TGTGCCAGCAGAGGGCCGGGGCACACAGATACGCAGTATTTT.